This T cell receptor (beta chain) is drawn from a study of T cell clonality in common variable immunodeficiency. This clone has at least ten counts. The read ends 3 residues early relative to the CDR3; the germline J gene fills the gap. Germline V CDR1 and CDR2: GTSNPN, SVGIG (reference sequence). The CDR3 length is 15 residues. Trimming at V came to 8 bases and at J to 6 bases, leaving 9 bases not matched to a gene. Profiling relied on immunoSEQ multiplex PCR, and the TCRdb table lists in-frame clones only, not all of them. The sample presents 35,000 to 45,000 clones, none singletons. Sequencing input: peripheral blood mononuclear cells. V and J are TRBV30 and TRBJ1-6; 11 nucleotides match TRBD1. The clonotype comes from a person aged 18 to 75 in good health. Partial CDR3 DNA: TGTGCCGCCCGGAGGGACAGGGGGAGTAATTCACCC. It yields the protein CAARRDRGSNSP. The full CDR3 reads CAARRDRGSNSPLHF.